Given below is one TCR beta chain in context. Irradiated, violet-dye-labeled stimulator cells, some 200,000 in number, were plated with some 200,000 CFSE-labeled responder cells. The CDR3 runs 15 residues. Germline V gene lookup returns CDR1 MNHNY and CDR2 SVGAGI (reference sequence). With 2 bases removed from V and 3 bases from J, the gap between germline ends came to 11 bases. TCRdb's table, derived via immunoSEQ multiplex PCR, lists solely in-frame clones and lacks some. The data show about 20,000 clones, 35% to 40% seen once. This entry is derived from a study of graft-versus-host responses after intestinal transplantation. About the research overall: Transplant recipients had multivisceral, liver-intestinal, or isolated intestinal grafts.

Whole-study results and caveats: When patients had graft-donor T cell macrochimerism, their allografts held high graft-versus-host to host-versus-graft clonal ratios. In recipient marrow, GvH clones were found, and some appeared first in ileum or blood.

This rearrangement joins TRBV6-6 to TRBJ2-1; no firm D call. This sample comprised alloreactive CD4+ T cells from a mixed lymphocyte reaction culture, obtained before intestinal transplant. Subset denoted: CFSE-low proliferating T cells sorted from approximately 6-day pre-transplant mixed lymphocyte reaction (GvH or HvG direction). The clonotype originates from a human patient who received an intestinal transplant. The CDR3 coding sequence is TGTGCCAGCAGTTACCTCAGGACGGTCTACAATGAGCAGTTCTTC. Residues: CASSYLRTVYNEQFF.